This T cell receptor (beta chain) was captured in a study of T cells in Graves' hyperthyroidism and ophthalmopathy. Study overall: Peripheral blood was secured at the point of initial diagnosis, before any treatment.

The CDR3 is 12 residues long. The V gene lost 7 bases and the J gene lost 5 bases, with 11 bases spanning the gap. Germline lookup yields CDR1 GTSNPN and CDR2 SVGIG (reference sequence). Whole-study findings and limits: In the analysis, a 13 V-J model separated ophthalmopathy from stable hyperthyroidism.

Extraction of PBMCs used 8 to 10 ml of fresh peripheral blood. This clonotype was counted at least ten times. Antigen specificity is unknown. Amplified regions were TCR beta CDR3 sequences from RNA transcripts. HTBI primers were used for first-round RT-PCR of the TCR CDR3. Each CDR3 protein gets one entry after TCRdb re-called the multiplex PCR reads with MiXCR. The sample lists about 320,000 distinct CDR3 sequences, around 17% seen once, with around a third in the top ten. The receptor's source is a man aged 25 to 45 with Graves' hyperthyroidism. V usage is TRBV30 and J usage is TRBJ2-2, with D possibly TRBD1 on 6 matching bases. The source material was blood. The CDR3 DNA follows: TGTGCCTACTTAGGGGGAACCGGGGAGCTGTTTTTT. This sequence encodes CAYLGGTGELFF.